The rows below give T cell receptor beta chains drawn from one sample of a study of blood T cell repertoires in COVID-19. Produced via immunoSEQ multiplex PCR; TCRdb's table is partial and in-frame only. The repertoire holds a few hundred thousand clones, with more than 65% as singletons. Sequenced: peripheral blood. These receptors were taken from a woman aged 40-49 years who had recovered from COVID-19. Both conserved end residues are part of each CDR3. D genes are given only for firm matches.

TRBJ2-6	TRBV5-3	TRBD2	TGTGCCAGAAGCTTGTGTCGGGGGGTCCTCTCTGGGGCCAACGTCCTGACTTTC	CARSLCRGVLSGANVLTF